This TCR beta chain is drawn from a study of blood T cell repertoires in COVID-19. Study-wide background: COVID-19 samples, acute and convalescent, were from the United States, Italy and Spain. PBMCs, B-cell-depleted T cells, or T cells were the source of the cDNA or gDNA that made up the material.

Only a few counts were recorded for this clone. Other DNA sequences in the sample encode the same CDR3. In the authors' workflow: How many nucleated cells were present was estimated from reference gene primer amplification. Using immunoSEQ multiplex PCR, the repertoire was profiled, and TCRdb retains in-frame clones only, with some absent. V, J and clone size reflect that table, while D and trimming were determined from the DNA. The sample consists of around 250,000 clones, roughly 90% of them appearing once. Sequencing was done on a sample of peripheral blood. This sequence originates from a human donor in a cohort sampled during active COVID-19.

The CDR3 DNA follows: TGTGCCAGCAGCTTAGGACAGGGGGCTTACGAGCAGTACTTC. This codes for CASSLGQGAYEQYF. The chain uses TRBV5-6 and TRBJ2-7, with 11 bases matching TRBD1. Trimming took 2 bases from V and 4 from J; bases not matched to a gene: 2. The CDR3 covers 14 residues. Germline CDR1 SGHDT, CDR2 YYEEEE.